Following are 2 T cell receptor beta chains from one sample sequenced in a study of cytomegalovirus exposure and HLA in healthy donors. The PCR ran on 60 Vbeta and 13 Jbeta primers. The protocol was immunoSEQ multiplex PCR, while the TCRdb copy is restricted to in-frame clones and leaves out a portion. Among 250,000 to 350,000 clones listed, 80% were seen once. The sample consisted of PBMCs. The receptors derive from a girl aged 2-10 years in good health and CMV-seronegative.

This clone was counted a single time. The chain couples TRBV4-2 to TRBJ2-2; D possibly corresponds to TRBD1 (7 bases). Trimming shortened V by 1 base and J by 6 bases, and 12 bases separated the two germline ends. This CDR3 spans 15 amino acids. Germline V lookup: CDR1 LGHNA, CDR2 YNFKEQ. The CDR3 DNA is TGTGCCAGCAGCCAAGCCCAGGGGGAGGCCGGGGAGCTGTTTTTT. It codes for CASSQAQGEAGELFF.

The V gene is TRBV27, the J gene TRBJ2-7, with 15 bases lining up with TRBD2. Germline values: CDR1 MNHEY, CDR2 SMNVEV (reference sequence). CDR3 length: 15 amino acids. With 6 bases clipped from V and 7 bases from J, the junction kept 7 bases outside the gene matches. In nucleotides, the CDR3 is TGTGCCAGCAGAGGACTAGCGGGGGGGGAGGTGGAGCAGTACTTC. Translated: CASRGLAGGEVEQYF.